This T cell receptor (beta chain) originates from a study of Graves' ophthalmopathy and Graves' hyperthyroidism. As regards this clonotype: A much larger clone lies one base from this, so it may be a read error.

RNA transcripts provided the template for amplifying TCR beta CDR3 regions. After a first-round RT-PCR with HTBI primers, a second-round multiplex PCR was run. TCRdb fed the multiplex PCR reads into MiXCR, producing one record per CDR3 protein. The sample contains some 520,000 distinct CDR3 sequences, approximately 15% of which appear only once. As diagnostic evidence, clinical symptoms, serum thyroxine, TRAb, thyroid ultrasound and orbital computed tomography were relied upon. The specimen was blood. This clonotype was obtained from a woman aged 25 to 39 with Graves' ophthalmopathy.

The chain's CDR3 is CAGSLGQGAVQPQHF. CDR3 coding DNA: TGTGCCGGCAGTTTGGGACAGGGGGCAGTTCAGCCCCAGCATTTT. V is TRBV6-2 or TRBV6-3 and J is TRBJ1-5; 12 bases align to TRBD1. This CDR3 has 15 residues. The germline V gene has CDR1 MNHEY and CDR2 SVGEGT.